This TCR beta chain was sequenced for a study of regulatory T cells in long-lasting Graves disease. This clonotype was observed at least ten times. Time point described: newly diagnosed GD, antithyroid drugs for less than 3 months. Scientists built the TCR library using RNA that was extracted from PBMCs. Blood from the periphery, about 9 milliliters in all, was drawn into EDTA tubes. Assembly of TCR beta libraries relied on iRepertoire HTBI primers together with Arm-PCR of CDR3 regions. TCRdb used MiXCR to reprocess the multiplex PCR reads, holding one entry per CDR3 protein. This table holds under 700,000 distinct CDR3 sequences, about 16% found once. With 3 bases removed from V and 7 bases from J, the gap between germline ends came to 15 bases. This CDR3 has 14 residues. CDR1 and CDR2 from the germline V gene are SGHAT and FQNNGV. Separately, the same data were catalogued under a study of T cells in Graves' hyperthyroidism and ophthalmopathy. That publication notes: The study based diagnoses on clinical symptoms, serum thyroxine and TRAb, thyroid ultrasound and orbital computed tomography.

J is TRBJ1-1 and V is TRBV11-2, with D possibly matching TRBD1 (6 bases). This sequence was found in a woman aged 35-65 years with Graves disease. The sequences come from peripheral blood mononuclear cells (PBMCs), collected at new diagnosis, from a patient treated with antithyroid drugs. For the CDR3, the DNA is TGTGCCAGCAGCTTGTGGGACACTCAAAATGAAGCTTTCTTT. It is translated as CASSLWDTQNEAFF.